This TCR beta chain was retrieved from a study of T cell responses to AZD1222 COVID-19 vaccine. Whole-study results and caveats: Nearly half of spike-specific TCRs reportedly target variant regions that are unmutated in the B.1.351 and B.1.1.7 variants.

CDR3 length equals 14 residues. V was trimmed by 6 bases and J by 1 base, leaving 12 bases between them. Germline assignment: CDR1 MNHEY and CDR2 SVGAGI. As for this clone: Its antigen remains unidentified.

The repertoire was sequenced with immunoSEQ multiplex PCR; TCRdb's copy has only in-frame clones and lacks some. The top ten hold around 3% of the sample, which has tens of thousands of clones, about nine tenths seen once. The J gene is TRBJ1-2, the V gene TRBV6-5; D is perhaps TRBD1 (5 bases). The starting material was peripheral blood, obtained on day 0 of AZD1222 vaccination. This sequence originates from an adult in good health. This CDR3 reads CASRWGRVNYGYTF. The DNA of the CDR3 is TGTGCCAGCAGGTGGGGCAGGGTTAACTATGGCTACACCTTC.